The sequence of this T cell receptor (beta chain) was determined in a study of cytomegalovirus exposure and HLA in healthy donors. Regarding the study as a whole: Previous analysis showed most TCR beta V segments were productive about 90% or about 30% of the time. Cytomegalovirus status was reportedly diagnosed by the classifier with high specificity and sensitivity.

With 60 Vbeta and 13 Jbeta primers, the PCR was carried out. Generated by immunoSEQ multiplex PCR, the TCRdb table keeps only in-frame clones and is missing some. The data contain approximately 170,000 clones, around three quarters of them singletons. Remarks on this clone: The antigen remains unidentified.

Germline CDR1 reads LGHNA; CDR2 reads YSLEER. With 3 bases removed from V and 8 bases from J, the gap between germline ends came to 15 bases. CDR3 length: 14 amino acids. Sequencing was performed on PBMCs. This receptor was identified in a woman aged 25 to 39 in good health and CMV-seropositive. The V call is TRBV4-3, the J call TRBJ2-3, with a possible D match to TRBD1 (5 bases). CDR3 protein: CASSQGSTATTQYF. The CDR3 DNA sequence: TGCGCCAGCAGCCAGGGTTCGACAGCCACTACGCAGTATTTT.